This T cell receptor beta chain was sequenced in a study of OX40 agonist ivuxolimab in advanced cancers. About the research overall: Age averaged around 60 years (range about 20 to 80), and 70% to 85% were male.

Only one count was recorded for this clone. CDR1 PRHDT and CDR2 FYEKMQ come from the germline V gene (reference sequence). J was trimmed by 6 bases and V by 1 base; bases with no gene match: 8. CDR3 size: 15 residues. Some clones are missing from TCRdb's copy, which holds only in-frame ones; the method was immunoSEQ multiplex PCR. The table shows around 22,000 clones, with 86% occurring only once. The sequence was collected from an adult with an advanced solid tumor such as melanoma, head and neck, liver or kidney cancer. The chain links TRBV13 to TRBJ1-2, with 7 positions matching TRBD1. The specimen comprised CD4+ or CD8+ T cells sorted from blood, sampled in a trial of the OX40 agonist ivuxolimab. DNA for the CDR3: TGTGCCAGCAGCTTAGTTCCCGACAGGGAGAATGGCTACACCTTC. Residues: CASSLVPDRENGYTF. Using reference TRBV13 and TRBJ1-2 for the parts outside the CDR3, the full variable domain is AAGVIQSPRHLIKEKRETATLKCYPIPRHDTVYWYQQGPGQDPQFLISFYEKMQSDKGSIPDRFSAQQFSDYHSELNMSSLELGDSALYFCASSLVPDRENGYTFGSGTRLTVV.